Following are 13 T cell receptor beta chains from one sample sequenced in a study of post-analysis software for immune sequencing data. The authors incorporated unique molecular identifiers into the TCR beta cDNA libraries. TCRdb passed the PCR reads through MiXCR, listing each CDR3 protein once. Altogether around 260,000 distinct CDR3 sequences are present, just over 35% being singletons, with the ten largest covering around 5.2%. These TCRs' antigens remain unknown. Study-wide results and limits: Compared with controls, patients had more of 4 to 6 TRBV segments, including TRBV5-6, TRBV5-1 and TRBV20-1.

The specimen sequenced was blood. These receptors were obtained from a girl aged 10-17 years with multiple sclerosis.

Ten or more counts support this clonotype. This chain links TRBV6-1 with TRBJ2-7, with 7 bases that match TRBD1. Unmatched junction bases numbered 6, after V lost 4 bases and J lost 3 bases. There are 14 residues in the CDR3. From germline, CDR1 is MNHNS and CDR2 SASEGT. DNA of the CDR3: TGTGCCAGCAGTGGGGACAGACTTCTCTACGAGCAGTACTTC. This gives the protein CASSGDRLLYEQYF.

Worth noting for this clonotype: A much larger clonotype is one base distant, so this may be a read error. J is TRBJ2-1 and V is TRBV7-9; 7 bases map to TRBD1. The J segment lost 6 bases and the V segment lost 1 base, leaving 9 bases of the junction unmatched. Germline values: CDR1 SEHNR, CDR2 FQNEAQ (reference sequence). The CDR3 consists of 16 residues. The CDR3 sequence is CASSLGWGQTANEQFF. As DNA, the CDR3 is TGTGCCAGCAGCTTAGGATGGGGACAGACGGCCAATGAGCAGTTCTTC.

This clonotype came up many times. The V call is TRBV11-1, the J call TRBJ2-5, with D uncertain. Germline CDR1 reads SGHAT; CDR2 reads FQDESV (reference sequence). V was pared by 5 bases and J by 1 base, with 11 bases between. The CDR3 sequence is 14 residues long. Here the CDR3 DNA reads TGTGCCAGCAGCCCGCGCCGTCTCCAAGAGACCCAGTACTTC. Translated, it gives CASSPRRLQETQYF.

The rearrangement links TRBV7-2 to TRBJ1-2; D is unclear. Trimming removed 7 bases at V and 0 bases at J, with 6 bases between. Looked up from germline, CDR1 is SGHTA and CDR2 is FQGNSA. The CDR3 totals 12 residues. The CDR3 here is CASINPNYGYTF. CDR3 nucleotides: TGTGCCAGCATCAATCCTAACTATGGCTACACCTTC.

The CDR3 DNA is TGTGCCAGCAGAAAGGCGGGCGGAGACTACAATGAGCAGTTCTTC. Translation: CASRKAGGDYNEQFF. This chain uses TRBV12-3 or TRBV12-4 with TRBJ2-1, with D possibly being TRBD2 (5 bases). CDR3 length equals 15 residues. V was shortened by 6 bases and J by 3 bases, with 15 bases between the two germline ends.

The gene calls are TRBV6-5 and TRBJ2-7, with TRBD1 matching 11 bases. The CDR3 is 13 residues long. V lost 6 bases, J lost 12 bases, and 10 bases stayed unmatched. Germline assignment: CDR1 MNHEY and CDR2 SVGAGI. CDR3 coding DNA: TGTGCCAGCAGCGTCGGGACAGGGGGTCCCCCGTACTTC. Translated: CASSVGTGGPPYF.

Of note for this clonotype: A much larger clone lies one base from this, so it may be a read error. The V gene is TRBV28, the J gene TRBJ2-7, with TRBD1 matching 10 bases. From germline, CDR1 is MDHEN and CDR2 SYDVKM. This CDR3 spans 16 amino acids. The chain's CDR3 is CACSETPGQGPYEQYF. CDR3 in DNA: TGTGCCTGCAGTGAGACACCGGGACAGGGGCCCTACGAGCAGTACTTC.

This clonotype has ten or more counts. The rearrangement uses TRBV9 and TRBJ2-1; the match to TRBD2 covers 10 bases. Trimming took 1 base from V and 3 from J; bases not matched to a gene: 4. CDR1 SGDLS and CDR2 YYNGEE come from the germline V gene. CDR3 length: 16 amino acids. CDR3 sequence reads: CASSVRSSGSYNEQFF. The CDR3 bases are TGTGCCAGCAGCGTACGGTCTAGCGGGAGCTACAATGAGCAGTTCTTC.

In its sample, this clonotype was seen a few times. The chain is built from TRBV28 and TRBJ2-3; D possibly corresponds to TRBD2 (6 bases). Deletions cut 1 base from V and 3 bases from J, with 14 bases between. CDR3 length: 16 residues. Germline-derived CDR1 and CDR2 are MDHEN and SYDVKM. CDR3: CASSLYGTEGTDTQYF. CDR3 DNA sequence: TGTGCCAGCAGTTTATATGGTACGGAGGGGACAGATACGCAGTATTTT. The entire variable domain, with the rest obtained from reference TRBV28 and TRBJ2-3, is as follows: DVKVTQSSRYLVKRTGEKVFLECVQDMDHENMFWYRQDPGLGLRLIYFSYDVKMKEKGDIPEGYSVSREKKERFSLILESASTNQTSMYLCASSLYGTEGTDTQYFGPGTRLTVL.

This clonotype has only one observation. V is TRBV25-1 and J is TRBJ1-1; possible D gene TRBD1, 6 bases. Germline CDR1 reads MGHDK; CDR2 reads SYGVNS. This CDR3 has 14 residues. Trimming removed 1 base from V and 6 bases from J, with 12 bases in between. The CDR3 spells CASSESMGAAEAFF. CDR3 sequence (DNA): TGTGCCAGCAGTGAATCAATGGGGGCGGCTGAAGCTTTCTTT.

This clonotype was seen repeatedly, ten times or more. The gene calls are TRBV12-3 or TRBV12-4 and TRBJ2-3; D remains ambiguous. The CDR3 sequence is 13 residues long. The V end lost 7 bases, the J end lost 0 bases, and 8 bases lay between the germline ends. CDR3 nucleotide sequence: TGTGCCAGCACACTCGGTAGCACAGATACGCAGTATTTT. Its protein is CASTLGSTDTQYF.

The chain is built from TRBV12-3 or TRBV12-4 and TRBJ1-5; 9 bases align to TRBD1. Unmatched junction bases numbered 3, after V lost 5 bases and J lost 4 bases. The CDR3 runs to 14 residues. CDR3 amino acids: CASSRDRANQPQHF. The CDR3 DNA is TGTGCCAGCAGTAGGGACAGGGCTAATCAGCCCCAGCATTTT.

This chain joins TRBV7-2 and TRBJ2-6; D unclear. This CDR3 comprises 16 residues. Trimming removed 4 bases at V and 0 bases at J, with 10 bases between. Germline V CDR1 and CDR2: SGHTA, FQGNSA. This chain's CDR3 is CASSWSHFSGANVLTF. CDR3 nucleotides: TGTGCCAGCAGCTGGTCGCATTTCTCTGGGGCCAACGTCCTGACTTTC.